Listed here are 20 T cell receptor beta chains from one sample, sequenced in a study of type 1 regulatory T cells. The antigens of these receptors remain unknown. TCRdb re-analysed the reads in MiXCR, keeping a single row per CDR3 protein. The sample consists of about 59,000 distinct CDR3 sequences, roughly 60% of them appearing once. The specimen was cultured non-Tr1 T cells, either the whole culture or a sorted T cell fraction (not recorded which). The origin of the receptors is a human donor in good health.

This chain joins TRBV20-1 and TRBJ2-2; 11 positions match TRBD2. Germline trimming cut 2 bases from V and 4 bases from J; bases unmatched to any gene: 3. The CDR3 runs to 15 residues. CDR1 and CDR2 from the germline V gene are DFQATT and SNEGSKA (reference sequence). Here the CDR3 DNA reads TGCAGTGCTAGAACTAGCGGGAGTAGCACCGGGGAGCTGTTTTTT. As protein: CSARTSGSSTGELFF.

This clonotype has more than one count but fewer than ten. This chain uses TRBV27 with TRBJ2-1; TRBD1 agrees at 11 bases. The trim removed 4 bases at V and 6 bases at J, leaving 5 bases unmatched. The CDR3 sequence is 15 residues long. Germline V gives CDR1 MNHEY, CDR2 SMNVEV (reference sequence). DNA for the CDR3: TGTGCCAGCAGTTCTCCGGGACAGGGGGTCAATGAGCAGTTCTTC. It is translated as CASSSPGQGVNEQFF.

This clonotype was observed a single time. The V and J genes are TRBV30 and TRBJ2-7; TRBD1 matches 7 bases. Germline V gene data show CDR1 as GTSNPN and CDR2 as SVGIG (reference sequence). The CDR3 covers 14 residues. Trimming took 2 bases from V and 5 from J; bases not matched to a gene: 9. CDR3 sequence: CAWSLKGAVDEQYF. Here the CDR3 DNA reads TGTGCCTGGAGTCTAAAGGGGGCGGTTGACGAGCAGTACTTC.

This clonotype came up a few times. The rearrangement uses TRBV12-3 or TRBV12-4 and TRBJ2-4; TRBD1 might be the D (6 bases). V was clipped by 6 bases and J by 1 base, with 10 bases between them. The CDR3 has 14 amino acids. CDR3 residues: CASRTDRAKNIQYF. The CDR3 DNA follows: TGTGCCAGCAGAACTGACAGGGCCAAAAACATTCAGTACTTC.

The V gene is TRBV5-1, the J gene TRBJ2-3, with D unclear. Per the germline V gene, CDR1 is SGHRS and CDR2 is YFSETQ. The CDR3 length is 14 residues. The V end lost 1 base, the J end lost 3 bases, and 9 bases lay between the germline ends. CDR3 sequence (DNA): TGCGCCAGCAGCTTGACTACCGGAACAGATACGCAGTATTTT. The encoded protein is CASSLTTGTDTQYF.

V usage is TRBV5-4 and J usage is TRBJ2-5; the D is unclear. Germline CDR1 and CDR2: SGHNT and YYREEE (reference sequence). Trimming cost V 4 bases and J 0 bases, with 4 bases left between them. This CDR3 comprises 12 residues. CDR3 residues: CASSGHQETQYF. The CDR3 nucleotides read TGTGCCAGCAGCGGACACCAAGAGACCCAGTACTTC.

This clonotype occurred once. The V call is TRBV20-1, the J call TRBJ2-1, with 7 bases aligning to TRBD1. The germline V gene encodes CDR1 DFQATT and CDR2 SNEGSKA (reference sequence). The CDR3 loop spans 15 amino acids. J gave up 6 bases and V 4 bases, and 12 bases lay outside the gene matches. The CDR3 DNA reads TGCAGTGCTACTCAAAGACAGGGTACAGGCAATGAGCAGTTCTTC. It yields the protein CSATQRQGTGNEQFF.

This clonotype was detected only a few times. This chain connects TRBV7-8 to TRBJ2-1; TRBD2 matches at 11 bases. The CDR3 is 15 amino acids. Germline CDR1 is SGHVS and CDR2 is FQNEAQ. V trimming: 5 bases; J trimming: 7 bases; junction bases outside the gene matches: 7. CDR3 DNA: TGTGCCAGCAGCGCGGAGCGACTAGCGGGGAATGAGCAGTTCTTC. It specifies CASSAERLAGNEQFF.

This clonotype came up a few times. V gene TRBV29-1 combines with J gene TRBJ2-7, with a tentative D call TRBD2 (5 bases). Trimming stripped 3 bases from V and 7 bases from J, with 10 bases between. This CDR3 region has 11 residues. Per the germline V gene, CDR1 is SQVTM and CDR2 is ANQGSEA. The CDR3 loop reads CSVDRGKEQYF. The CDR3 nucleotides are TGCAGCGTTGACCGGGGTAAAGAGCAGTACTTC.

The sample holds one count of this clonotype. V and J are TRBV3-1 and TRBJ2-7, with 8 bases matching TRBD2. Germline V gives CDR1 LGHDT, CDR2 YNNKEL (reference sequence). V was clipped by 4 bases and J by 4 bases; unmatched bases: 6. CDR3 length: 14 amino acids. The CDR3 DNA reads as TGTGCCAGCAGCCCTCAGCGGGAGCGGTACGAGCAGTACTTC. This translates into CASSPQRERYEQYF.

This clonotype has more than one count but fewer than ten. This sequence joins TRBV12-3 or TRBV12-4 and TRBJ2-7, with 7 positions matching TRBD2. The V segment lost 6 bases and the J segment 5 bases; nucleotides outside the gene matches: 7. The CDR3 is 13 residues long. CDR3 residues: CASRTPGGDEQYF. CDR3 nucleotides: TGTGCCAGCAGAACACCTGGGGGGGACGAGCAGTACTTC.

V gene TRBV20-1 combines with J gene TRBJ2-1, with 11 nucleotides matching TRBD2. The trim removed 1 base at V and 7 bases at J, leaving 6 bases unmatched. The CDR3 runs 15 residues. The germline gives CDR1 DFQATT, CDR2 SNEGSKA (reference sequence). DNA for the CDR3: TGCAGTGCTAGAGGGCAACTAGCGGGAGTAAATGAGCAGTTCTTC. It encodes CSARGQLAGVNEQFF.

The chain links TRBV24-1 to TRBJ2-3, with 8 positions matching TRBD2. The germline V gene encodes CDR1 KGHDR and CDR2 SFDVKD. This CDR3 is 17 amino acids long. Trimming at V came to 5 bases and at J to 4 bases, leaving 13 bases not matched to a gene. CDR3 amino acids: CATSAAIAGPESDTQYF. CDR3 nucleotide sequence: TGTGCCACCAGTGCCGCGATAGCGGGACCTGAATCAGATACGCAGTATTTT.

This sequence joins TRBV20-1 and TRBJ1-2; D perhaps matches TRBD1 (5 bases). This CDR3 is built from 13 residues. Germline lookup yields CDR1 DFQATT and CDR2 SNEGSKA (reference sequence). With 0 bases removed from V and 7 bases from J, the gap between germline ends came to 12 bases. The CDR3, as DNA: TGCAGTGCTAGAGAGGGGGGGGATCGTGGCTACACCTTC. Protein: CSAREGGDRGYTF.

There are a few counts of this clonotype. V is TRBV7-2 and J is TRBJ2-7; no firm D call. Germline V gene data show CDR1 as SGHTA and CDR2 as FQGNSA. The CDR3 sequence is 15 residues long. V shed 1 base and J shed 2 bases, with 12 bases lying between them. The CDR3 DNA sequence: TGTGCCAGCAGCTTAGGCAGTTATGTAACCTACGAGCAGTACTTC. It encodes CASSLGSYVTYEQYF.

The chain links TRBV20-1 to TRBJ2-7; TRBD1 or TRBD2 may be the D gene (5 bases each). Deletions cut 6 bases from V and 3 bases from J, with 15 bases between. The CDR3 runs to 13 residues. Germline V CDR1 and CDR2: DFQATT, SNEGSKA (reference sequence). This chain's CDR3 is CSAEKGPNYEQYF. CDR3 nucleotides: TGCAGTGCCGAAAAGGGACCGAACTACGAGCAGTACTTC.

J is TRBJ2-5 and V is TRBV2; TRBD1 matches at 8 bases. Germline V lookup: CDR1 SNHLY, CDR2 FYNNEI. There are 14 residues in the CDR3. The trim removed 5 bases at V and 5 bases at J, leaving 7 bases unmatched. The CDR3 DNA reads as TGTGCCAGCAGTAGGGGCAGGGGGCAGGAGACCCAGTACTTC. It yields the protein CASSRGRGQETQYF.

The chain combines TRBV4-2 with TRBJ2-4; D may be TRBD2 (7 bases). V shed 0 bases and J shed 2 bases, with 17 bases lying between them. The CDR3 is 18 residues long. Germline CDR1 is LGHNA and CDR2 is YNFKEQ. This CDR3 reads CASSQDRGGGGSKNIQYF. Here the CDR3 DNA reads TGTGCCAGCAGCCAAGATAGGGGGGGTGGCGGCTCCAAAAACATTCAGTACTTC.

The CDR3 spells CAIGGEETQYF. The DNA for the CDR3 is TGTGCCATCGGGGGAGAGGAGACCCAGTACTTC. The chain recombines TRBV10-3 with TRBJ2-5; D may correspond to TRBD1 or TRBD2 (5 bases each). Germline CDR1 ENHRY, CDR2 SYGVKD. This CDR3 is built from 11 residues. V gave up 8 bases and J gave up 5 bases, with 9 bases separating them.

This clonotype appeared a few times. The CDR3 is CASSPPGGNQPQHF. DNA of the CDR3: TGTGCCAGCAGCCCCCCGGGAGGCAATCAGCCCCAGCATTTT. This chain uses TRBV6-2 or TRBV6-3 with TRBJ1-5; D not resolved. CDR1 MNHEY and CDR2 SVGEGT come from the germline V gene. The V end lost 6 bases, the J end lost 2 bases, and 11 bases lay between the germline ends. CDR3 size: 14 residues.